Below, one T cell receptor (beta chain) is given with its context. Its specificity is not known. The V gene's germline CDR1 is SGDLS and CDR2 YYNGEE. Trimming left V 3 bases short and J 0 bases short, with 16 bases between. The CDR3 length is 16 residues. This specimen comes from a study of a mutant IDH1 vaccine in newly diagnosed glioma. Whole-study context: Visits designated V12 and V13 were conducted at weeks 35 and 47, respectively.

The time point denotes: week 35, safety follow-up. Alongside topical imiquimod, each dose of vaccine comprised 300 ug of mutant IDH1 20-mer peptide. The method was immunoSEQ multiplex PCR; TCRdb's version includes in-frame clones alone and lacks a portion of them. The sample gives 33,000 or so clones, roughly 80% of which show up once; about a tenth is in the top ten. The receptor was isolated from a woman in her 30s with glioma. Some clones in this sample may be carry-over from other donors' samples. The sequences come from PBMCs, collected from a glioma patient whose treatment included an IDH1 peptide vaccine. V usage is TRBV9 and J usage is TRBJ2-7, with a possible D match to TRBD2 (6 bases). In nucleotides, the CDR3 is TGTGCCAGCAGCGGCTTTCGGGACGGGAGCTCCTACGAGCAGTACTTC. Its translation: CASSGFRDGSSYEQYF.